The 14 T cell receptor beta chains below were found in one sample sequenced in a study of blood T cell repertoires in COVID-19. Sequenced by immunoSEQ multiplex PCR; TCRdb stores in-frame clones only, minus some. The table has roughly 190,000 clones, 82% seen once; the top ten hold 7.8%. The sample comprised peripheral blood. The receptors originated from a woman in her sixties or seventies with COVID-19, enrolled during active disease.

The chain carries TRBV7-6 and TRBJ2-2, with a weak D call TRBD2 (5 bases). CDR1 is SGHVS, CDR2 FNYEAQ, per germline. Trimming took off 5 bases at V and 1 base at J, with 8 bases between the two ends. The CDR3 has 14 amino acids. This chain's CDR3 is CASSLGLNTGELFF. In DNA form, the CDR3 reads TGTGCCAGCAGCCTCGGACTGAACACCGGGGAGCTGTTTTTT.

This chain joins TRBV27 and TRBJ1-1; D remains unclear. This CDR3 contains 16 residues. CDR1 and CDR2 (germline): MNHEY, SMNVEV (reference sequence). V was clipped by 4 bases and J by 1 base, with 16 bases between them. This CDR3 reads CASSSFFADWNTEAFF. In nucleotides, the CDR3 is TGTGCCAGCAGTTCATTTTTTGCGGACTGGAACACTGAAGCTTTCTTT.

The chain joins TRBV11-1 to TRBJ1-2; D possibly corresponds to TRBD1 (6 bases). Trimming removed 3 bases from V and 6 bases from J, with 11 bases in between. Looked up from germline, CDR1 is SGHAT and CDR2 is FQDESV (reference sequence). The CDR3 contains 13 residues. The CDR3 bases are TGTGCCAGCAGCTTCAACAGGGAGCATGGCTACACCTTC. Protein: CASSFNREHGYTF.

The chain uses TRBV7-8 and TRBJ2-1; 11 bases line up with TRBD2. Germline loops: CDR1 SGHVS, CDR2 FQNEAQ. The CDR3 has 16 amino acids. Trimming at V came to 1 base and at J to 8 bases, leaving 7 bases not matched to a gene. DNA for the CDR3: TGTGCCAGCAGCTTAGTGGGCTCTAGCGGGAGGCATGAGCAGTTCTTC. It specifies CASSLVGSSGRHEQFF.

This chain joins TRBV7-8 and TRBJ1-1, with D uncertain. The germline CDR1 and CDR2 sequences are SGHVS and FQNEAQ. The CDR3 totals 16 residues. V was trimmed by 0 bases and J by 0 bases, leaving 11 bases between them. CDR3 coding DNA: TGTGCCAGCAGCTTAGCTGGGAGCGCAATGAACACTGAAGCTTTCTTT. Protein sequence: CASSLAGSAMNTEAFF.

This clone was counted a few times. The chain carries TRBV7-8 and TRBJ1-3; TRBD1 agrees at 8 bases. The CDR3 length is 16 residues. The trim removed 5 bases at V and 2 bases at J, leaving 8 bases unmatched. Germline CDR1 and CDR2: SGHVS and FQNEAQ. CDR3 amino acids: CASSASRDRTGNTIYF. The CDR3 bases are TGTGCCAGCAGCGCAAGCCGGGACAGGACTGGAAACACCATATATTTT.

V gene TRBV27 combines with J gene TRBJ2-3; the D gene is possibly TRBD1 (5 bases). Germline V gene sequence: CDR1 MNHEY, CDR2 SMNVEV (reference sequence). The CDR3 totals 13 residues. The V gene lost 6 bases and the J gene lost 1 base, with 8 bases spanning the gap. The CDR3, as DNA: TGTGCCAGCAGGAAGACAGGCACAGATACGCAGTATTTT. It yields the protein CASRKTGTDTQYF.

In its sample, this clone was seen a few times. Written as DNA, the CDR3 is TGTGCCAGCAGCGTAGTAGAGGCCGGGAATTCACCCCTCCACTTT. Translated, it gives CASSVVEAGNSPLHF. The rearrangement links TRBV9 to TRBJ1-6, with unresolved D. Trimming took 0 bases from V and 7 from J, leaving 11 bases between them. This CDR3 is built from 15 residues. Germline CDR1 and CDR2: SGDLS and YYNGEE.

This clone was found a few times. Here the CDR3 reads CASSLGVPGQGNTGELFF. CDR3 DNA sequence: TGTGCCAGCAGTTTGGGGGTACCCGGACAGGGTAACACCGGGGAGCTGTTTTTT. The chain combines TRBV28 with TRBJ2-2, with 8 positions matching TRBD1. The CDR3 runs 18 residues. Germline CDR1 reads MDHEN; CDR2 reads SYDVKM. With 3 bases clipped from V and 2 bases from J, the junction kept 11 bases outside the gene matches. The complete variable domain, with remaining parts taken from reference TRBV28 and TRBJ2-2, reads DVKVTQSSRYLVKRTGEKVFLECVQDMDHENMFWYRQDPGLGLRLIYFSYDVKMKEKGDIPEGYSVSREKKERFSLILESASTNQTSMYLCASSLGVPGQGNTGELFFGEGSRLTVL.

This clone was seen a handful of times. The V gene is TRBV11-2, the J gene TRBJ2-7, with 12 bases matching TRBD2. After removal of 3 bases from V and 4 bases from J, the junction contained 13 bases not matched to a gene. The CDR3 sequence is 18 residues long. CDR1 and CDR2 from the germline V gene are SGHAT and FQNNGV. Written as DNA, the CDR3 is TGTGCCAGCAGCTTTTTTAGCCCGACTAGCGGGGGTCTATACGAGCAGTACGTC. Residues: CASSFFSPTSGGLYEQYV.

The rearrangement uses TRBV24-1 and TRBJ1-1, with TRBD1 identical over 12 bases. In germline, CDR1 is KGHDR, CDR2 SFDVKD. V was pared by 5 bases and J by 4 bases, with 4 bases of the junction left unmatched. The CDR3 consists of 15 residues. In DNA, the CDR3 is TGTGCCACCAGTGGGCGGGACAGGGGGCCCACTGAAGCTTTCTTT. Its protein product is CATSGRDRGPTEAFF.

The rearrangement links TRBV5-1 to TRBJ2-1, with 7 nucleotides matching TRBD2. The CDR3 covers 19 residues. V lost 0 bases to trimming and J lost 1 base; unmatched junction nucleotides: 13. In germline, CDR1 is SGHRS, CDR2 YFSETQ. The CDR3: CASSLGRLAVVMSYNEQFF. CDR3 DNA sequence: TGCGCCAGCAGCTTGGGGCGGCTAGCGGTGGTCATGTCCTACAATGAGCAGTTCTTC.

The V call is TRBV7-2, the J call TRBJ1-1; D is unclear. Trimming cost V 3 bases and J 3 bases, with 8 bases left between them. The CDR3 is 13 residues long. Germline loops: CDR1 SGHTA, CDR2 FQGNSA. CDR3 protein: CASSFSEYTEAFF. CDR3 coding DNA: TGTGCCAGCAGCTTTTCGGAGTACACTGAAGCTTTCTTT.

This clone was observed once. This chain uses TRBV19 with TRBJ1-5; D ambiguous. Trimming left V 2 bases short and J 4 bases short, with 9 bases between. Germline V gene data show CDR1 as LNHDA and CDR2 as SQIVND (reference sequence). This CDR3 has 14 amino acids. The CDR3 loop reads CASSIFGKNQPQHF. CDR3 nucleotide sequence: TGTGCCAGTAGTATATTCGGGAAAAATCAGCCCCAGCATTTT.